These T cell receptor beta chains were read from a single sample in a study of regulatory T cells in long-lasting Graves disease. TCRdb re-called the multiplex PCR reads with MiXCR, one entry per CDR3 protein. The sample includes around 420,000 distinct CDR3 sequences, about 16% of them seen just once. Sample: peripheral blood mononuclear cells (PBMCs), taken at new diagnosis, from a patient treated with antithyroid drugs. The receptors originated from a female donor with Graves disease. CDR3s include the opening cysteine and the closing phenylalanine or tryptophan. The D gene is left open where the match is weak. A row's size may be missing; if present it is once, few, many or a size class.

size | D | J | V | DNA | CDR3
many | - | TRBJ2-5 | TRBV19 | TGTGCCAGTACCCTAGGCACAGCTCAAGAGACCCAGTACTTC | CASTLGTAQETQYF
many | TRBD2 | TRBJ2-2 | TRBV5-4 | TGTGCCAGCAGCTTGTACTTTGCGCGGGAGAGAAACACCGGGGAGCTGTTTTTT | CASSLYFARERNTGELFF
many | - | TRBJ2-1 | TRBV5-1 | TGCGCCAGCAGGGGGGGTGGAGGTATCAATGAGCAGTTCTTC | CASRGGGGINEQFF
- | TRBD1 | TRBJ2-5 | TRBV19 | TGTGCCAGTAGTCCCCGGACAGGTGGTGTGGGAGAGACCCAGTACTTC | CASSPRTGGVGETQYF
few | TRBD1 | TRBJ1-4 | TRBV5-1 | TGCGCCAGCAGCCGCCGACAGGGGGCCGAGGAAAAACTGTTTTTT | CASSRRQGAEEKLFF
few | - | TRBJ1-1 | TRBV25-1 | TGTGCCAGCAGTGAATTGGGTACCACTGAAGCTTTCTTT | CASSELGTTEAFF
- | - | TRBJ1-2 | TRBV5-1 | TGCGCCAGCAGCCAGACAGGTGGGGGCGGCTACACCTTC | CASSQTGGGGYTF
many | TRBD2 | TRBJ2-1 | TRBV14 | TGTGCCAGCAGCCAAGATCGTGGGGGACTAGCGGGAGTACGTGAGCAGTTCTTC | CASSQDRGGLAGVREQFF
- | TRBD2 | TRBJ2-1 | TRBV6-1 | TGTGCCAGCACCCAACCAAGGAGCGGGAGAATAGATGAGCAGTTCTTC | CASTQPRSGRIDEQFF
- | TRBD2 | TRBJ2-7 | TRBV30 | TGTGCCTGGAGTGTACGTGGGACTAGCGGAGCAATGAGGACAATTCGGGAGCAGTACTTC | CAWSVRGTSGAMRTIREQYF
few | - | TRBJ1-3 | TRBV14 | TGTGCCAGCAGCCAGGGTAGAGGGGCCGGAAACACCATATATTTT | CASSQGRGAGNTIYF
few | TRBD1 | TRBJ1-2 | TRBV6-1 | TGTGCCAGCACCGCATCCGGGACAGGGGCCTATGGCTACACCTTC | CASTASGTGAYGYTF
many | - | TRBJ2-1 | TRBV6-2/TRBV6-3 | TGTGCCAGCAGTCTCGGTAGTATCTGGAGCTCCTACAATGAGCAGTTCTTC | CASSLGSIWSSYNEQFF
few | TRBD2 | TRBJ2-1 | TRBV7-2 | TGTGCCAGCAGCTCGACTAGCGGGAGGACTACGTACGAGCAGTTCTTC | CASSSTSGRTTYEQFF
many | TRBD2 | TRBJ2-3 | TRBV12-3/TRBV12-4 | TGTGCCAGCAGTTTTCCCCACCGGGAGGGCAATACGCAGTATTTT | CASSFPHREGNTQYF
many | - | TRBJ2-7 | TRBV28 | TGTGCCAGCAGTAGGGTCTACGAGCAGTACTTC | CASSRVYEQYF
many | - | TRBJ2-2 | TRBV7-2 | TGTGCCAGCAGCTTAACGCGGGACACCGGGGAGCTGTTTTTT | CASSLTRDTGELFF
few | - | TRBJ2-2 | TRBV5-4 | TGTGCCAGCAGCCCGGGGGCTAGTTTACCCGGGGAGCTGTTTTTT | CASSPGASLPGELFF
many | - | TRBJ2-2 | TRBV7-9 | TGTGCCAGCAGCTCGGACAGATCGAACACCGGGGAGCTGTTTTTT | CASSSDRSNTGELFF
- | - | TRBJ2-2 | TRBV7-3 | TGTGCCAGCAGCTTAACAAGAACGAACACCGGGGAGCTGTTTTTT | CASSLTRTNTGELFF
many | - | TRBJ2-5 | TRBV7-2 | TGTGCCAGCAGCTCCTCGGACGCCGCGGAGACCCAGTACTTC | CASSSSDAAETQYF
many | - | TRBJ2-7 | TRBV7-2 | TGTGCCAGCAGCTTAGCGTCGGGCCCCTACGAGCAGTACTTC | CASSLASGPYEQYF
few | - | TRBJ1-6 | TRBV6-5 | TGTGCCAGCAGTTACTCTGCAGGAGGTGGCTCACCCCTCCACTTT | CASSYSAGGGSPLHF
many | - | TRBJ1-6 | TRBV6-5 | TGTGCCAGCAGTTATCTGGTGGATTCACCCCTCCACTTT | CASSYLVDSPLHF
many | - | TRBJ1-4 | TRBV4-3 | TGCGCCAGCAGCCAAGTCGGGGGGGACGAAAAACTGTTTTTT | CASSQVGGDEKLFF
few | - | TRBJ2-5 | TRBV11-2 | TGTGCCAGCAGCCCCTCGGTAGAGGGGACCCAGTACTTC | CASSPSVEGTQYF
- | - | TRBJ2-6 | TRBV29-1 | TGCAGCGTTAAGTCCGAGAATCCCGGGGCCAACGTCCTGACTTTC | CSVKSENPGANVLTF
many | TRBD2 | TRBJ2-3 | TRBV28 | TGTGCCAGCAGTTTGGGACTAGCGGGGGGGGGGAGGGCAGATACGCAGTATTTT | CASSLGLAGGGRADTQYF
many | TRBD1 | TRBJ1-6 | TRBV20-1 | TGCAGTGCTAGAGAAAGGACAGGGGTTACTTCACCCCTCCACTTT | CSARERTGVTSPLHF
many | - | TRBJ2-1 | TRBV20-1 | TGCAGTGCTAGCGGAGGAAGTTCGGTGGAGCAGTTCTTC | CSASGGSSVEQFF
few | TRBD2 | TRBJ2-7 | TRBV5-1 | TGCGCCAGCAGCTCGATGTCGGGACTAGCCAACTCCTACGAGCAGTACTTC | CASSSMSGLANSYEQYF
few | TRBD2 | TRBJ2-1 | TRBV18 | TGTGCCAGCTCACATCTAGCGGGGGGGCCGGGAGATGAGCAGTTCTTC | CASSHLAGGPGDEQFF
- | - | TRBJ1-5 | TRBV4-1 | TGCGCCAGCAGCCGCGCGATCGGGTACAATCAGCCCCAGCATTTT | CASSRAIGYNQPQHF
- | - | TRBJ2-7 | TRBV6-2/TRBV6-3 | TGTGCCAGCACCCCCCAGAGGGACGGATACGAGCAGTACTTC | CASTPQRDGYEQYF
many | - | TRBJ1-2 | TRBV28 | TGTGCCAGCAGATTGGGGACGTACAACTATGGCTACACCTTC | CASRLGTYNYGYTF
few | - | TRBJ2-5 | TRBV6-5 | TGTGCCAGCAGTTACCGCAGACAGGCTGAAGAGACCCAGTACTTC | CASSYRRQAEETQYF
- | TRBD1 | TRBJ2-1 | TRBV27 | TGTGCCAGCCTTACTGGGACAGGGGCCTACAATGAGCAGTTCTTC | CASLTGTGAYNEQFF
many | TRBD2 | TRBJ2-1 | TRBV11-2 | TGTGCCAGCAGTTATGTAGCGGGAGGGTCATCGGATGAGCAGTTCTTC | CASSYVAGGSSDEQFF
- | - | TRBJ1-5 | TRBV19 | TGTGCCAGTAGTAAGGATGGGATACGCAATCAGCCCCAGCATTTT | CASSKDGIRNQPQHF